This T cell receptor (beta chain) appears in the sequencing data of a study of shared clonotypes between healthy human individuals. Terminally differentiated effector memory CD45RA+ cells were excluded by CCR7 positive selection of CD45RO-negative cells. The donors were adults (healthy and HIV-negative) with no recent acute infections or vaccinations. Sequencing was performed with immunoSEQ multiplex PCR; in TCRdb, only in-frame clones are kept and a portion is missing. The data hold roughly 2.1 million clones, with 85% to 95% observed a single time. The receptor was derived from a man aged 18 to 30 in good health. Some clones in this sample may be carry-over from other donors' samples. What was sequenced was naive CD8+ T cells from PBMCs.

The CDR3 DNA reads TGTGCCAGCAGCTTGGGGACAGGGGCCCACACCGGGGAGCTGTTTTTT. Its translation: CASSLGTGAHTGELFF. V and J are TRBV5-4 and TRBJ2-2, with 9 positions matching TRBD1. J lost 3 bases, V lost 0 bases, and 3 bases had no gene match. CDR3 length equals 16 residues. Germline loops: CDR1 SGHNT, CDR2 YYREEE (reference sequence).